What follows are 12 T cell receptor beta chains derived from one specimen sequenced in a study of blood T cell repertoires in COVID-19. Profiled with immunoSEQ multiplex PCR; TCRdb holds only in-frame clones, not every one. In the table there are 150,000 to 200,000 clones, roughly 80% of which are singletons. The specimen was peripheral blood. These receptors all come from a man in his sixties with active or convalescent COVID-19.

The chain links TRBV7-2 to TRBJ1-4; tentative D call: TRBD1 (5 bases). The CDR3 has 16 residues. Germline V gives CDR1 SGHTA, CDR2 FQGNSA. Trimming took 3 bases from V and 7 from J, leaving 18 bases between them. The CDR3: CASSFNYAGQGEKLFF. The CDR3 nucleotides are TGTGCCAGCAGCTTCAACTATGCAGGGCAGGGTGAAAAACTGTTTTTT.

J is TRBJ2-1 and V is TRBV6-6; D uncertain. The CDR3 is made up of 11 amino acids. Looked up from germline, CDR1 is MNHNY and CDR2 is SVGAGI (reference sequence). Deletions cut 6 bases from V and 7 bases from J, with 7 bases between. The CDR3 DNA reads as TGTGCCAGCAGCTATAAGAATGAGCAGTTCTTC. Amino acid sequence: CASSYKNEQFF.

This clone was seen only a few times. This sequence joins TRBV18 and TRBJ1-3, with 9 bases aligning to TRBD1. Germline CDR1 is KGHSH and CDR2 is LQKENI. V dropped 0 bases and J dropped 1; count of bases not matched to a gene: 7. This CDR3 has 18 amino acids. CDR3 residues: CASSPPVGQGSSGNTIYF. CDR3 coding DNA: TGTGCCAGCTCACCACCGGTAGGACAGGGGTCGTCTGGAAACACCATATATTTT.

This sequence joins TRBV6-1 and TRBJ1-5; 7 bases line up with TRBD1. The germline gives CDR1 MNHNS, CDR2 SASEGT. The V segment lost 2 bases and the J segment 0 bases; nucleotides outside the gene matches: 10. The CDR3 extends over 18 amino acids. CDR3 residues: CASSERGGQDYSNQPQHF. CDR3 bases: TGTGCCAGCAGTGAAAGGGGCGGACAGGACTATAGCAATCAGCCCCAGCATTTT.

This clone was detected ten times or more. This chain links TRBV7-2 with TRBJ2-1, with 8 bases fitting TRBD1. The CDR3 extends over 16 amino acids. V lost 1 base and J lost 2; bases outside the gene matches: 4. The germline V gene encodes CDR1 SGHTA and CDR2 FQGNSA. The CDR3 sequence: CASSLGVTGAYNEQFF. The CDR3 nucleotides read TGTGCCAGCAGCTTAGGGGTGACAGGGGCCTACAATGAGCAGTTCTTC.

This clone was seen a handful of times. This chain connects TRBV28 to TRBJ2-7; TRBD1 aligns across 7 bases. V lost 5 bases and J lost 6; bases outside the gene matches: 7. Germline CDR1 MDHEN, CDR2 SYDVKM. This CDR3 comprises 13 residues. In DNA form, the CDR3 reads TGTGCCAGCAGTCGACAGGGCCTACTCGAGCAGTACTTC. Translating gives CASSRQGLLEQYF.

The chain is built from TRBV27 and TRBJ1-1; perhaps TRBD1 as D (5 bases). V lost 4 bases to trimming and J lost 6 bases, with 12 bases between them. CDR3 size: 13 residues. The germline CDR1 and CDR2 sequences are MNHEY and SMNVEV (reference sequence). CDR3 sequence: CASSYSGPAEAFF. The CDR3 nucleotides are TGTGCCAGCAGTTACTCAGGGCCGGCTGAAGCTTTCTTT.

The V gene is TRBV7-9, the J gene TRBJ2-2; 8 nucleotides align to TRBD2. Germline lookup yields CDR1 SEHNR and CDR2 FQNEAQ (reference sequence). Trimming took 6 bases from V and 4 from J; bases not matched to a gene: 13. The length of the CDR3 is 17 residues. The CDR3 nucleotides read TGTGCCAGCAGTGGCAGAGAGGGACTAGTCACCACCGGGGAGCTGTTTTTT. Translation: CASSGREGLVTTGELFF.

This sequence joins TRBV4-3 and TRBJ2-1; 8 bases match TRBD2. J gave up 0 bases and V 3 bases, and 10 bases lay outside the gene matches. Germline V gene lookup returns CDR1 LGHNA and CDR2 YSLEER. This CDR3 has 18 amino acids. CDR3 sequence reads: CASSHEGSGTYSYNEQFF. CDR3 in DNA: TGCGCCAGCAGCCACGAGGGTAGCGGGACCTACTCCTACAATGAGCAGTTCTTC.

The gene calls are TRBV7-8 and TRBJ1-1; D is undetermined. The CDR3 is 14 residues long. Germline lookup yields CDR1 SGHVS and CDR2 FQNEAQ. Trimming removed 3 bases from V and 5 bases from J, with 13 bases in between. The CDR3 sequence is CASSFAGKRTEAFF. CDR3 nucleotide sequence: TGTGCCAGCAGCTTTGCGGGAAAAAGAACTGAAGCTTTCTTT.

In DNA form, the CDR3 reads TGCGCCAGCAGCTTGCGACCGGGACAGACCTACGAGCAGTACTTC. Its protein is CASSLRPGQTYEQYF. The chain recombines TRBV5-1 with TRBJ2-7; 7 bases agree with TRBD1. Germline trimming cut 1 base from V and 2 bases from J; bases unmatched to any gene: 6. The CDR3 is 15 amino acids. Germline V CDR1 and CDR2: SGHRS, YFSETQ.

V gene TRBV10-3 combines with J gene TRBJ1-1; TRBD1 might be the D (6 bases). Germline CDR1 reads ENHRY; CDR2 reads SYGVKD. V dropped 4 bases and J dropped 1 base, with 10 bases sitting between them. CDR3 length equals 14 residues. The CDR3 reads CAISGDRQNTEAFF. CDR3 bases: TGTGCCATCAGTGGAGACAGGCAGAACACTGAAGCTTTCTTT.